This TCR beta chain was identified in a study of blood T cell repertoires in COVID-19. Study in general: The United States, Italy and Spain supplied acute and convalescent COVID-19 samples.

The V and J ends lost 2 bases and 5 bases respectively, with 12 bases between them. Germline CDR1 ENHRY, CDR2 SYGVKD. The CDR3 has 14 residues. Original processing methods: Amplification of reference gene primers provided the estimated nucleated cell counts. Assay: immunoSEQ multiplex PCR; the TCRdb copy retains only in-frame clones and omits some. The V and J calls and clone size were taken over from that table, and D and trimming were inferred from the DNA. The sample carries around 190,000 clones, 75% to 85% recorded once. The genes are TRBV10-3 and TRBJ1-1; D not certain. Sequencing was performed on peripheral blood. This clonotype was obtained from a human donor in a cohort sampled during active COVID-19. The CDR3 DNA is TGTGCCATCAGTGAGGGCAGCAGAGGGACTGAAGCTTTCTTT. Translated, it gives CAISEGSRGTEAFF.